Shown below are 8 T cell receptor beta chains from a single sample sequenced in a study of CD8 T cells in ankylosing spondylitis. MiXCR, run by TCRdb on the 5' RACE reads, gives a single entry per CDR3 protein. This table has more than 150,000 distinct CDR3 sequences, under 14% appearing once. The source material was blood, either unsorted or a sorted T cell fraction (not recorded which). Source of these receptors: a male donor with ankylosing spondylitis or in good health (not recorded which).

This clonotype was counted ten times or more. The chain links TRBV6-1 to TRBJ1-6; TRBD1 might be the D (5 bases). Per germline, CDR1 MNHNS and CDR2 SASEGT. The CDR3 has 14 residues. The germline V and J ends were trimmed by 6 bases and 5 bases, with 11 bases remaining between them. The CDR3 DNA reads as TGTGCCAGCAGCCCGGGACCTGATAATTCACCCCTCCACTTT. This sequence encodes CASSPGPDNSPLHF.

This clonotype appeared many times. V is TRBV6-1 and J is TRBJ2-7; TRBD1 matches at 7 bases. The CDR3 length is 15 residues. Germline CDR1 reads MNHNS; CDR2 reads SASEGT. V trimming: 5 bases; J trimming: 0 bases; junction bases outside the gene matches: 7. The CDR3 sequence is CASSQGQMSSYEQYF. The CDR3 DNA is TGTGCCAGCAGTCAGGGACAGATGAGCTCCTACGAGCAGTACTTC.

This clonotype was counted between two and nine times. V is TRBV18 and J is TRBJ2-5, with 11 bases aligning to TRBD2. J was trimmed by 5 bases and V by 1 base; bases with no gene match: 21. Germline CDR1 and CDR2: KGHSH and LQKENI. This CDR3 spans 21 amino acids. In nucleotides, the CDR3 is TGTGCCAGCTCACCACTTTTCGTGTCAGTCGGGACTAGCGGAGGTTCGGAGACCCAGTACTTC. Translated, it gives CASSPLFVSVGTSGGSETQYF.

A note on this clonotype: A much larger clone differs from this one at a single base, so this may be a read error. The rearrangement joins TRBV5-5 to TRBJ2-5, with a possible D match to TRBD2 (6 bases). CDR3 length equals 16 residues. Per germline, CDR1 SGHKS and CDR2 YYEKEE (reference sequence). Trimming took off 4 bases at V and 2 bases at J, with 18 bases between the two ends. The CDR3 DNA reads as TGTGCCAGCAGCCAACGGATTAGCGGTTCTCAAGAGACCCAGTACTTC. It encodes CASSQRISGSQETQYF.

This chain joins TRBV12-3 or TRBV12-4 and TRBJ2-3; 7 nucleotides line up with TRBD1. The V segment lost 5 bases and the J segment 4 bases; nucleotides outside the gene matches: 9. The CDR3 is 15 residues long. CDR3 nucleotide sequence: TGTGCCAGCAGTCCTGCCGAGACAGGGTCAGATACGCAGTATTTT. This codes for CASSPAETGSDTQYF.

CDR3 sequence: CASSHQKGATNEKLFF. DNA for the CDR3: TGTGCCAGCAGCCATCAAAAGGGGGCCACGAATGAAAAACTGTTTTTT. The chain is built from TRBV14 and TRBJ1-4; 7 bases are a match to TRBD1. This CDR3 spans 16 amino acids. Losses at the gene ends were 3 bases for V and 5 bases for J; bases not matched to a gene: 9. Germline V gene lookup returns CDR1 SGHDN and CDR2 FVKESK.

This clonotype occurred many times. V and J are TRBV12-3 or TRBV12-4 and TRBJ2-5, with TRBD2 matching 14 bases. The CDR3 extends over 17 amino acids. After removal of 6 bases from V and 0 bases from J, the junction contained 6 bases not matched to a gene. The CDR3 protein is CASSTGTSGGYQETQYF. The CDR3 region has the DNA TGTGCCAGCAGCACTGGGACTAGCGGGGGTTACCAAGAGACCCAGTACTTC.

The chain employs TRBV20-1 and TRBJ2-3, with D uncertain. This CDR3 comprises 14 residues. Germline CDR1 DFQATT, CDR2 SNEGSKA (reference sequence). With 0 bases removed from V and 4 bases from J, the gap between germline ends came to 11 bases. The chain's CDR3 is CSARDRVVPDTQYF. In nucleotides, the CDR3 is TGCAGTGCTAGAGATCGGGTCGTCCCAGATACGCAGTATTTT.